This TCR beta chain was retrieved from a study of cytomegalovirus exposure and HLA in healthy donors. This CDR3 region has 15 residues. The germline gives CDR1 MNHEY, CDR2 SVGAGI. Trimming pared 0 bases from V and 4 bases from J, leaving 12 bases between. General study results and limits: CMV serostatus stood as the only immune exposure information on hand. The authors judged a highly shared variant cluster likely a sequencing artifact. Productive rates of about 90% or about 30% were seen for most TCR beta V segments in an earlier analysis.

In the PCR, 60 Vbeta and 13 Jbeta primers were used. Sequencing was performed with immunoSEQ multiplex PCR; in TCRdb, only in-frame clones are kept and a portion is missing. In the table there are about 110,000 clones, around 81% of which are singletons. Note on this clone: Its specificity is unknown.

The sample taken for sequencing was PBMCs. The receptor comes from a woman under 40 in good health and CMV-seronegative. The gene calls are TRBV6-5 and TRBJ1-2; D may be TRBD1 (5 bases). This chain's CDR3 is CASSYSGRVSYGYTF. The CDR3 region has the DNA TGTGCCAGCAGTTACTCGGGGCGCGTCAGCTATGGCTACACCTTC.